These 20 T cell receptor beta chains were sequenced from one sample in a study of control samples from healthy donors and cancer patients. Libraries were prepared by immunoSEQ multiplex PCR; TCRdb keeps only in-frame clonotypes and omits some of them. In the table there are over 100,000 clones, roughly 92% of which are singletons. The specimen was blood. These receptor sequences come from a man younger than 35 in good health.

Only one count was recorded for this clone. The chain recombines TRBV6-4 with TRBJ2-3, with D unclear. The CDR3 extends over 15 amino acids. Germline V CDR1 and CDR2: MRHNA, SNTAGT. V lost 7 bases, J lost 2 bases, and 16 bases lay in between. This CDR3 reads CASNGSSEVTDTQYF. In nucleotides, the CDR3 is TGTGCCAGCAACGGAAGCAGCGAGGTCACAGATACGCAGTATTTT.

The genes are TRBV6-1 and TRBJ1-6; D is unresolved. This CDR3 region has 18 residues. Per germline, CDR1 MNHNS and CDR2 SASEGT. V was shortened by 0 bases and J by 2 bases, with 14 bases between the two germline ends. The CDR3 DNA sequence: TGTGCCAGCAGTGAAGCGCGCCCTAATCTCGCCTATAATTCACCCCTCCACTTT. Protein product: CASSEARPNLAYNSPLHF.

The chain links TRBV6-5 to TRBJ1-5; D is uncertain. The CDR3 contains 12 residues. Trimming removed 7 bases at V and 2 bases at J, with 6 bases between. CDR1 MNHEY and CDR2 SVGAGI come from the germline V gene. This chain's CDR3 is CASMGGNQPQHF. Written as DNA, the CDR3 is TGTGCCAGCATGGGAGGCAATCAGCCCCAGCATTTT.

The V gene is TRBV18, the J gene TRBJ1-4, with unresolved D. Per germline, CDR1 KGHSH and CDR2 LQKENI. The V gene lost 2 bases and the J gene lost 0 bases, with 10 bases spanning the gap. This CDR3 region has 16 residues. In nucleotides, the CDR3 is TGTGCCAGCTCACCAGGCAGCCTCGCAACTAATGAAAAACTGTTTTTT. It specifies CASSPGSLATNEKLFF.

The rearrangement links TRBV27 to TRBJ2-2, with D hard to call. The CDR3 consists of 14 residues. Germline CDR1 is MNHEY and CDR2 is SMNVEV (reference sequence). The V gene lost 2 bases and the J gene lost 4 bases, with 8 bases spanning the gap. For the CDR3, the DNA is TGTGCCAGCAGTTTAATAATGGCCACCGGGGAGCTGTTTTTT. It yields the protein CASSLIMATGELFF.

The rearrangement uses TRBV10-2 and TRBJ1-6; the D gene is possibly TRBD1 (5 bases). The CDR3 length is 14 residues. Germline CDR1 is WSHSY and CDR2 is SAAADI. The V end lost 6 bases, the J end lost 9 bases, and 15 bases lay between the germline ends. DNA for the CDR3: TGCGCCAGCAGGTATGGGGGACCTTCTTCACCCCTCCACTTT. Amino acids: CASRYGGPSSPLHF.

This chain joins TRBV10-3 and TRBJ2-7; either TRBD1 or TRBD2 may supply D (5 bases each). This CDR3 spans 16 amino acids. CDR1 is ENHRY and CDR2 is SYGVKD in the germline V gene. Trimming removed 5 bases from V and 5 bases from J, with 22 bases in between. CDR3: CAISPGSSANEDEQYF. The CDR3 coding sequence is TGTGCCATCAGTCCAGGGAGCTCGGCGAACGAGGACGAGCAGTACTTC.

The V call is TRBV6-6, the J call TRBJ2-7, with D possibly called TRBD1 or TRBD2 (5 bases each). The CDR3 loop spans 13 amino acids. The V and J ends lost 8 bases and 3 bases respectively, with 14 bases between them. CDR1 and CDR2 from the germline V gene are MNHNY and SVGAGI (reference sequence). The CDR3 sequence is CASGRGGLYEQYF. DNA for the CDR3: TGTGCCAGCGGCCGGGGCGGCCTCTACGAGCAGTACTTC.

V and J are TRBV5-1 and TRBJ2-7, with a weak D call TRBD1 (6 bases). The CDR3 is 13 amino acids. Trimming removed 4 bases from V and 3 bases from J, with 11 bases in between. Looked up from germline, CDR1 is SGHRS and CDR2 is YFSETQ. This chain's CDR3 is CASSTGQLYEQYF. The CDR3 DNA sequence: TGCGCCAGCAGCACAGGACAGCTCTACGAGCAGTACTTC.

The V call is TRBV6-6, the J call TRBJ1-2, with 9 bases lining up with TRBD1. Germline V CDR1 and CDR2: MNHNY, SVGAGI (reference sequence). There are 14 residues in the CDR3. After removal of 7 bases from V and 1 base from J, the junction contained 4 bases not matched to a gene. The DNA for the CDR3 is TGTGCCAGCATCCCGGGACAGGGTAACTATGGCTACACCTTC. This encodes CASIPGQGNYGYTF.

The chain employs TRBV27 and TRBJ1-2; D is possibly TRBD1 (5 bases). CDR3 length: 12 residues. Trimming stripped 4 bases from V and 4 bases from J, with 7 bases between. The germline V gene has CDR1 MNHEY and CDR2 SMNVEV (reference sequence). The CDR3 nucleotides read TGTGCCAGCAGTTCAGGGAGCTATGGCTACACCTTC. Residues: CASSSGSYGYTF.

The rearrangement uses TRBV3-1 (or the pseudogene TRBV3-2) and TRBJ1-1; unclear D gene. There are 12 residues in the CDR3. Trimming pared 1 base from V and 8 bases from J, leaving 8 bases between. Germline values: CDR1 LGHDT, CDR2 YNNKEL (reference sequence). The chain's CDR3 is CASSQALREAFF. The CDR3 DNA reads as TGTGCCAGCAGCCAAGCACTACGGGAAGCTTTCTTT.

The V call is TRBV4-1, the J call TRBJ2-1; no definite D call. The CDR3 is 13 amino acids. Germline CDR1 is MGHRA and CDR2 is YSYEKL. V was pared by 1 base and J by 9 bases, with 10 bases between. The CDR3 DNA reads as TGCGCCAGCAGCCAAGCTCGCCTGCGTGAGCAGTTCTTC. Encoded protein: CASSQARLREQFF.

The chain joins TRBV4-2 to TRBJ2-2, with 12 bases lining up with TRBD2. The CDR3 contains 17 residues. Looked up from germline, CDR1 is LGHNA and CDR2 is YNFKEQ. The V gene end was trimmed by 4 bases and the J gene end by 1 base; junction bases not matched to a gene: 4. CDR3 loop: CASSLKTSGGNTGELFF. The CDR3 DNA is TGTGCCAGCAGCCTGAAGACTAGCGGGGGGAACACCGGGGAGCTGTTTTTT.

This clone has a count of ten or more. The chain recombines TRBV9 with TRBJ2-7, with 9 bases identical to TRBD2. The CDR3 totals 14 residues. The V and J ends lost 0 bases and 10 bases, in that order; junction bases with no gene match: 8. Germline loops: CDR1 SGDLS, CDR2 YYNGEE. CDR3 sequence reads: CASSVESSGGPQYF. CDR3 in DNA: TGTGCCAGCAGCGTAGAGTCCAGCGGGGGGCCTCAGTACTTC.

The chain carries TRBV9 and TRBJ1-3; maybe TRBD1 (6 bases). Trimming took off 0 bases at V and 7 bases at J, with 20 bases between the two ends. Germline CDR1 SGDLS, CDR2 YYNGEE. The CDR3 extends over 17 amino acids. CDR3 amino acids: CASSVDGTGKKVNTIYF. The CDR3 DNA follows: TGTGCCAGCAGCGTAGATGGTACAGGGAAAAAGGTGAACACCATATATTTT. The full variable domain, rest sourced from reference TRBV9 and TRBJ1-3, is DSGVTQTPKHLITATGQRVTLRCSPRSGDLSVYWYQQSLDQGLQFLIQYYNGEERAKGNILERFSAQQFPDLHSELNLSSLELGDSALYFCASSVDGTGKKVNTIYFGEGSWLTVV.

This chain joins TRBV2 and TRBJ2-7, with a weak D call TRBD2 (5 bases). In germline, CDR1 is SNHLY, CDR2 FYNNEI. V lost 8 bases to trimming and J lost 4 bases, with 12 bases between them. CDR3 length: 12 amino acids. The CDR3: CASRPGEYEQYF. For the CDR3, the DNA is TGTGCCAGCCGACCCGGGGAGTACGAGCAGTACTTC. Complete variable domain (other parts from reference TRBV2 and TRBJ2-7): EPEVTQTPSHQVTQMGQEVILRCVPISNHLYFYWYRQILGQKVEFLVSFYNNEISEKSEIFDDQFSVERPDGSNFTLKIRSTKLEDSAMYFCASRPGEYEQYFGPGTRLTVT.

CDR3 nucleotide sequence: TGCAGCGTGGGGGCAGGGGAACGGGATACGCAGTATTTT. This encodes CSVGAGERDTQYF. The rearrangement uses TRBV29-1 and TRBJ2-3; TRBD1 might be the D (6 bases). From germline, CDR1 is SQVTM and CDR2 ANQGSEA. Trimming pared 6 bases from V and 6 bases from J, leaving 16 bases between. This CDR3 contains 13 residues.

The chain employs TRBV29-1 and TRBJ1-2; unclear D gene. With 3 bases removed from V and 0 bases from J, the gap between germline ends came to 8 bases. Germline V CDR1 and CDR2: SQVTM, ANQGSEA. The CDR3 has 13 residues. The CDR3 reads CSVDSPTNYGYTF. The CDR3 bases are TGCAGCGTTGACAGCCCCACTAACTATGGCTACACCTTC.

The chain has TRBV7-2 and TRBJ2-3; 10 bases map to TRBD2. The germline gives CDR1 SGHTA, CDR2 FQGNSA. The CDR3 is 15 residues long. Trimming at V came to 5 bases and at J to 9 bases, leaving 11 bases not matched to a gene. CDR3 protein: CASSNSGGSGQTQYF. CDR3 nucleotides: TGTGCCAGCAGCAATAGCGGGGGGTCGGGACAAACGCAGTATTTT.